The 2 T cell receptor beta chains in this list originate from one sample, sequenced in a study of blood T cell repertoires in COVID-19. Clones were read by immunoSEQ multiplex PCR, and TCRdb kept only the in-frame ones, dropping some. Of fewer than 450,000 clones listed, roughly 87% are singletons. Sequenced: PBMCs or T cells enriched from blood (not recorded which). These receptor sequences come from a woman aged 30 to 39 who had recovered from COVID-19.

This chain connects TRBV10-2 to TRBJ2-1, with 15 positions matching TRBD2. V lost 10 bases, J lost 7 bases, and 11 bases stayed unmatched. The CDR3 length is 16 residues. Germline V gene sequence: CDR1 WSHSY, CDR2 SAAADI. Here the CDR3 DNA reads TGCGCCACACGGACTAGCGGGGGGGCCAGGGAGAATGAGCAGTTCTTC. It yields the protein CATRTSGGARENEQFF.

This clone appeared a few times. This chain uses TRBV4-3 with TRBJ2-6; D uncertain. The germline V and J ends were trimmed by 0 bases and 4 bases, with 10 bases remaining between them. This CDR3 comprises 16 residues. Germline V gene sequence: CDR1 LGHNA, CDR2 YSLEER. The CDR3 loop reads CASSQESGLGANVLTF. The CDR3, as DNA: TGCGCCAGCAGCCAAGAGTCCGGGTTAGGGGCCAACGTCCTGACTTTC.